The sequence of this T cell receptor beta chain was determined in a study of blood T cells in healthy people across ages. The donors, aged roughly 6 to 95, were healthy Caucasians from Russia. A second PCR, run for about 7 to 11 cycles, used a sample-barcoded 5' primer plus a J-beta primer mix. TCRdb passed the 5' RACE reads through MiXCR, listing each CDR3 protein once. The profile shows 1.5 million to 1.8 million distinct CDR3 sequences, about 45% of them singletons. This CDR3 has 11 residues. Germline V gene sequence: CDR1 MDHEN, CDR2 SYDVKM. The V and J ends lost 4 bases and 4 bases respectively, with 4 bases between them.

The rearrangement joins TRBV28 to TRBJ1-2; D is undetermined. Sequencing was performed on blood. The sequence was collected from a woman aged 18-29 years in good health. The CDR3 region has the DNA TGTGCCAGCAGTTATGCCTATGGCTACACCTTC. This translates into CASSYAYGYTF.